This T cell receptor beta chain was found in a study of early T cells in non-severe SARS-CoV-2 infection. In the study overall: Sequencing was performed on bulk RNA from unsorted whole blood, leaving chains unpaired. Broader study findings: Matching against VDJdb likely underestimated virus-specific expansions, favoring anti-spike CD8.

Unique molecular identifiers (one per individual cDNA molecule) were attached. TCRdb passed the 5' RACE reads through MiXCR, listing each CDR3 protein once. The repertoire holds 55,000 to 75,000 distinct CDR3 sequences, with around 6.5% as singletons. Points on this clonotype: Its antigen remains unknown.

Trimming shortened V by 1 base and J by 3 bases, and 13 bases separated the two germline ends. Germline lookup yields CDR1 SGHTA and CDR2 FQGNSA. The CDR3 loop spans 15 amino acids. The material sequenced was whole blood, taken at baseline. J is TRBJ2-7 and V is TRBV7-2, with D perhaps TRBD2 (6 bases). The source of this sequence is an adult who was a healthcare worker with PCR-confirmed SARS-CoV-2 infection or an uninfected control (not recorded which). CDR3 DNA: TGTGCCAGCAGCTTAGTTCCTAGCGCAAGCTACGAGCAGTACTTC. Its translation: CASSLVPSASYEQYF.